Below, 17 T cell receptor beta chains from the same sample are listed, as sequenced in a study of beta chain features in type 1 diabetes. General study points: Moderately but significantly shorter TCRB CDR3s were found in Type 1 diabetes patients in all four CD4+ subsets.

Antigens of these TCRs are unknown. What was sequenced were expressed TCRB transcripts, since all of the isolated RNA had been reverse transcribed. Some clones are missing from TCRdb's copy, which holds only in-frame ones; the method was immunoSEQ multiplex PCR. The repertoire holds fewer than 110,000 clones, with under 30% as singletons. The sequencing input was central memory CD4+ T cells from blood. The origin of the receptors is a woman aged 18-29 years with type 1 diabetes.

The V gene is TRBV5-1, the J gene TRBJ2-7, with 8 bases matching TRBD2. Germline loops: CDR1 SGHRS, CDR2 YFSETQ. The CDR3 covers 14 residues. Trimming took 5 bases from V and 4 from J; bases not matched to a gene: 8. CDR3 in amino acids: CASRALAVVYEQYF. As DNA, the CDR3 is TGCGCCAGCAGGGCACTAGCGGTCGTTTACGAGCAGTACTTC.

This clone was counted a few times. The V and J genes are TRBV7-9 and TRBJ2-3, with 9 bases matching TRBD2. Trimming removed 3 bases from V and 6 bases from J; junction bases left unmatched: 7. CDR3 length: 15 residues. Per germline, CDR1 SEHNR and CDR2 FQNEAQ (reference sequence). In DNA, the CDR3 is TGTGCCAGCAGCTTCACAGCGGGAGGTCGCGATACGCAGTATTTT. Translation: CASSFTAGGRDTQYF.

The table lists this clone with a few counts. The J gene is TRBJ2-6, the V gene TRBV7-9; 8 positions agree with TRBD1. Per the germline V gene, CDR1 is SEHNR and CDR2 is FQNEAQ (reference sequence). This CDR3 has 19 amino acids. J was trimmed by 1 base and V by 6 bases; bases with no gene match: 14. CDR3 sequence reads: CASSRGRGQGYSGANVLTF. Here the CDR3 DNA reads TGTGCCAGCAGTCGGGGGAGAGGACAGGGATATTCTGGGGCCAACGTCCTGACTTTC.

This chain joins TRBV5-1 and TRBJ2-7, with 10 bases identical to TRBD2. The germline V gene has CDR1 SGHRS and CDR2 YFSETQ. V lost 0 bases and J lost 6; bases outside the gene matches: 9. This CDR3 comprises 16 residues. The CDR3 protein is CASSLDPLAGVGEQYF. CDR3 DNA: TGCGCCAGCAGCTTGGACCCTCTAGCGGGAGTGGGCGAGCAGTACTTC.

This chain connects TRBV30 to TRBJ2-7, with D uncertain. From germline, CDR1 is GTSNPN and CDR2 SVGIG (reference sequence). The germline V and J ends were trimmed by 0 bases and 4 bases, with 4 bases remaining between them. This CDR3 contains 11 residues. CDR3 coding DNA: TGTGCCTGGAGTGTACGGTACGAGCAGTACTTC. It yields the protein CAWSVRYEQYF.

This clone was observed a few times. The chain has TRBV30 and TRBJ1-1; 8 bases map to TRBD1. There are 13 residues in the CDR3. CDR1 is GTSNPN and CDR2 is SVGIG in the germline V gene (reference sequence). Trimming cost V 4 bases and J 5 bases; bases outside gene matches: 6. This chain's CDR3 is CAWTPGGRTEAFF. The CDR3 DNA sequence: TGTGCCTGGACGCCAGGGGGCCGGACTGAAGCTTTCTTT.

This clone has at least ten counts. The genes are TRBV21-1 and TRBJ2-7; the table's D call of TRBD1 was not tested on the DNA. TRBV21-1 is listed as a pseudogene. The CDR3 runs 13 residues. The CDR3 sequence: CASWNLGQYEQYV. As DNA, the CDR3 is TGTGCCAGCTGGAACTTAGGACAATACGAGCAGTACGTC.

This clone was found a few times. The chain couples TRBV5-4 to TRBJ2-1, with TRBD1 matching 8 bases. The V gene's germline CDR1 is SGHNT and CDR2 YYREEE (reference sequence). The J segment lost 4 bases and the V segment lost 6 bases, leaving 12 bases of the junction unmatched. There are 16 residues in the CDR3. As DNA, the CDR3 is TGTGCCAGCACCCGAAAGACAGGGGAAGCTTACAATGAGCAGTTCTTC. Translating gives CASTRKTGEAYNEQFF.

This rearrangement joins TRBV6-1 to TRBJ1-5; TRBD1 matches at 9 bases. The CDR3 is made up of 16 amino acids. The germline V gene encodes CDR1 MNHNS and CDR2 SASEGT. V lost 2 bases and J lost 4; bases outside the gene matches: 6. CDR3 protein: CASSEIVGQGNQPQHF. The CDR3 coding sequence is TGTGCCAGCAGTGAAATAGTGGGACAGGGTAATCAGCCCCAGCATTTT.

The J gene is TRBJ2-1, the V gene TRBV27, with 9 bases identical to TRBD2. Trimming took 6 bases from V and 3 from J; bases not matched to a gene: 6. The length of the CDR3 is 15 residues. CDR1 is MNHEY, CDR2 SMNVEV, per germline (reference sequence). The CDR3 spells CASRLAGGVYNEQFF. Written as DNA, the CDR3 is TGTGCCAGCAGGTTGGCGGGAGGGGTCTACAATGAGCAGTTCTTC.

In this sample, this clone turned up a few times. The chain combines TRBV28 with TRBJ2-2, with 10 bases aligning to TRBD1. V shed 5 bases and J 5 bases; nucleotides not matched to a gene: 8. The germline V gene encodes CDR1 MDHEN and CDR2 SYDVKM. The CDR3 is 16 residues long. The CDR3 loop is CASSPAGTGVTGELFF. In DNA form, the CDR3 reads TGTGCCAGCAGTCCCGCCGGGACAGGGGTGACCGGGGAGCTGTTTTTT.

The chain combines TRBV28 with TRBJ2-1, with 7 nucleotides matching TRBD2. Germline-derived CDR1 and CDR2 are MDHEN and SYDVKM. The ends lost 2 bases at V and 5 bases at J; junction bases unmatched: 6. The CDR3 consists of 15 residues. CDR3: CASSLVQRGDNEQFF. CDR3 coding DNA: TGTGCCAGCAGTTTAGTCCAGCGGGGAGACAATGAGCAGTTCTTC.

V usage is TRBV30 and J usage is TRBJ2-1; TRBD1 aligns across 8 bases. Germline V CDR1 and CDR2: GTSNPN, SVGIG (reference sequence). V lost 1 base to trimming and J lost 9 bases; unmatched junction nucleotides: 2. This CDR3 is built from 12 residues. The CDR3 nucleotides are TGTGCCTGGAGTGAAACAGGGGGTGAGCAGTTCTTC. It is translated as CAWSETGGEQFF.

This clone turned up a few times. This chain uses TRBV5-5 with TRBJ2-3, with 8 bases lining up with TRBD1. J was trimmed by 2 bases and V by 4 bases; bases with no gene match: 12. The germline V gene has CDR1 SGHKS and CDR2 YYEKEE (reference sequence). The CDR3 is 17 residues long. CDR3 amino acids: CASSPATGVLFTDTQYF. The CDR3, as DNA: TGTGCCAGCAGCCCTGCGACAGGGGTTTTGTTCACAGATACGCAGTATTTT.

The chain combines TRBV6-5 with TRBJ1-2, with 7 positions matching TRBD1. Germline lookup yields CDR1 MNHEY and CDR2 SVGAGI. The CDR3 is 13 amino acids. J lost 8 bases, V lost 5 bases, and 8 bases had no gene match. The CDR3 spells CASSDTGVRGYTF. The DNA of the CDR3 is TGTGCCAGCAGTGACACAGGGGTGCGCGGCTACACCTTC.

This clone is a singleton in its sample. V is TRBV5-1 and J is TRBJ1-1, with 8 bases lining up with TRBD1. Trimming removed 4 bases from V and 0 bases from J; junction bases left unmatched: 2. Germline V lookup: CDR1 SGHRS, CDR2 YFSETQ. This CDR3 region has 14 residues. CDR3 residues: CASSIRGLNTEAFF. The DNA of the CDR3 is TGCGCCAGCAGCATCAGGGGGCTGAACACTGAAGCTTTCTTT.

This clone came up many times. The chain recombines TRBV28 with TRBJ2-1, with 8 bases fitting TRBD2. The V and J ends lost 1 base and 12 bases, in that order; junction bases with no gene match: 2. The germline CDR1 and CDR2 sequences are MDHEN and SYDVKM. The CDR3 length is 12 residues. This CDR3 is CASSLSSGSQFF. CDR3 nucleotide sequence: TGTGCCAGCAGTTTATCTAGCGGGTCGCAGTTCTTC.